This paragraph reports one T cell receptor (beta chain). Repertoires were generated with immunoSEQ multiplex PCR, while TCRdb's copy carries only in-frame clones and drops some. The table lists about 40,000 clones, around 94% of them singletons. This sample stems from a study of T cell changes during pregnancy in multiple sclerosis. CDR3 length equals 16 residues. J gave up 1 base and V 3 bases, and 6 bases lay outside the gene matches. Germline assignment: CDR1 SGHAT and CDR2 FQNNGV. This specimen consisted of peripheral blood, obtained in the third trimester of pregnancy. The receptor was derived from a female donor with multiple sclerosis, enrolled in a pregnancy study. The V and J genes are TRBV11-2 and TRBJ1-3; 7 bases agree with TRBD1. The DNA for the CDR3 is TGTGCCAGCAGCTTCCTCCAGGGGGGATCTGGAAACACCATATATTTT. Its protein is CASSFLQGGSGNTIYF.